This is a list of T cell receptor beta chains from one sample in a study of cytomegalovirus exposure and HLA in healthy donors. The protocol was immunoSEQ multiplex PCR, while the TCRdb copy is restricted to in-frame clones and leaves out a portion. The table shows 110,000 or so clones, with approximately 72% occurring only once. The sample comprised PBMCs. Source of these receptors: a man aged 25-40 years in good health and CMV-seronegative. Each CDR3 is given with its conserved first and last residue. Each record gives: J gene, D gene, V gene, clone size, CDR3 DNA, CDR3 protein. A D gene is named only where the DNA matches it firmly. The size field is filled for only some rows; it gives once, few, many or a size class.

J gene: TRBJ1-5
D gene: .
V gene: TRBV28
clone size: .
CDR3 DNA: TGTGCCAGCAGCAAAATGGGGCAGAGCAATCAGCCCCAGCATTTT
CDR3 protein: CASSKMGQSNQPQHF

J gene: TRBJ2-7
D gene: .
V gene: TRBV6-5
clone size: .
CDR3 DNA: TGTGCCAGCAGGTCGGACTCAGGGGTCCTCGACGAGCAGTACTTC
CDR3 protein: CASRSDSGVLDEQYF

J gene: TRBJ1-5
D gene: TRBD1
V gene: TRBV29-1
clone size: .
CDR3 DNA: TGCAGCGGAGGACAGGCCGGGGAGCCCCAGCATTTT
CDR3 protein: CSGGQAGEPQHF

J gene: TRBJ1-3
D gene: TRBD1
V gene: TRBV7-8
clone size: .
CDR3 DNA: TGTGCCAGCAGCAAACAGGGGGCACTAGGGAACACCATATATTTT
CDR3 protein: CASSKQGALGNTIYF

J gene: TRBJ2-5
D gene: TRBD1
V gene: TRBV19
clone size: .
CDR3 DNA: TGTGCCAGTAGTACCGACAGGGCGGGGACCCAGTACTTC
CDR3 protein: CASSTDRAGTQYF

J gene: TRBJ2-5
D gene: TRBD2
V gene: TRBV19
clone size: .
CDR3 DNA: TGTGCCAGTAGTCCGGGGACTAGCAGCGAAGAGACCCAGTACTTC
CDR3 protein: CASSPGTSSEETQYF

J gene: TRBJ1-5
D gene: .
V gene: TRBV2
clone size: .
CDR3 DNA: TGTGCCAGCAGTGATGGGGTCAGGGTGGGCCAGCCCCAGCATTTT
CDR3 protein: CASSDGVRVGQPQHF

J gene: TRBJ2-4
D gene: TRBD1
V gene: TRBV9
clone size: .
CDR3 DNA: TGTGCCAGCAGCGGGGACCCCGGACAGGGGGCCTCTCAGTACTTC
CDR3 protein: CASSGDPGQGASQYF

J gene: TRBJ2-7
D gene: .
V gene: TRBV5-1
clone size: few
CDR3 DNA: TGCGCCAGCAGCTTGGCGCCAACAGGGAGCAGGAGCTCCTACGAGCAGTACTTC
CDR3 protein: CASSLAPTGSRSSYEQYF

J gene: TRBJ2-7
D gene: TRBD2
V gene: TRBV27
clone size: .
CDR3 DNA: TGTGCCAGCAGCAACGGGAGGGAGGTTTCCTACGAGCAGTACTTC
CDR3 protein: CASSNGREVSYEQYF

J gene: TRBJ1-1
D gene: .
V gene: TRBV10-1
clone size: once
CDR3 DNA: TGCGCCAGCAGTGCCGCAGGGAACACTGAAGCTTTCTTT
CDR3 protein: CASSAAGNTEAFF

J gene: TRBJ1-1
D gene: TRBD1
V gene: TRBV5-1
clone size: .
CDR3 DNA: TGCGCCAGCAGCTTGGGGGACAGGGGGCTCGGGATGAACACTGAAGCTTTCTTT
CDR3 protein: CASSLGDRGLGMNTEAFF

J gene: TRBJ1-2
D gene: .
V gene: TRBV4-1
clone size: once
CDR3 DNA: TGCGCCAGCAGCCAAGATCTTTCGGACTATTATGGCTACACCTTC
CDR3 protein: CASSQDLSDYYGYTF

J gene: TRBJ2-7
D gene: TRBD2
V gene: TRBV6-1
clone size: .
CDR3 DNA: TGTGCCAGCAGTGAAAAAGGGACTAGCGGCTACGAGCAGTACTTC
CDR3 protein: CASSEKGTSGYEQYF

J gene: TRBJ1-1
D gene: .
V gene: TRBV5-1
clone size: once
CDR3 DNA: TGCGCCAGCAGCACAACAGGGAACACTGAAGCTTTCTTT
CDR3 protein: CASSTTGNTEAFF

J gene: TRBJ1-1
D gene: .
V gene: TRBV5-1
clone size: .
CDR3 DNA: TGCGCCAGCAGCTTGGAGGGTCAGGGTGGTAGGGGCACTGAAGCTTTCTTT
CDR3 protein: CASSLEGQGGRGTEAFF

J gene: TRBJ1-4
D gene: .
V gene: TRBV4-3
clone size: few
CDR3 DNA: TGCGCCAGCAGCCCCGAGGCGGGGACGGGGGAAAAACTGTTTTTT
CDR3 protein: CASSPEAGTGEKLFF

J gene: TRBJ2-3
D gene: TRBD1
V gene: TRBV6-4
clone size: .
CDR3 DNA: TGTGCCAGCAGTGACGGGACAGGGACAGATACGCAGTATTTT
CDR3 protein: CASSDGTGTDTQYF

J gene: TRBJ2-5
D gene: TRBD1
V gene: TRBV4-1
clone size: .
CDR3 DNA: TGCGCCAGCAGCCAAGCCGGGACAGACCAAGAGACCCAGTACTTC
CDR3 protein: CASSQAGTDQETQYF

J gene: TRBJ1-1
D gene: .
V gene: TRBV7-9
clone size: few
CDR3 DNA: TGTGCCAGCAGCCACAGACAGCCTGAAGCTTTCTTT
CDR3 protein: CASSHRQPEAFF

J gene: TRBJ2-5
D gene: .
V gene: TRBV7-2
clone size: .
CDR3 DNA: TGTGCCAGCAGCGCCTCGGGGGGCGGGAGAACTACCCAGTACTTC
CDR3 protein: CASSASGGGRTTQYF

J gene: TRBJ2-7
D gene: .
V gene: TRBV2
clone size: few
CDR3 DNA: TGTGCCAGCAGGACTCTTGACGAGCAGTACTTC
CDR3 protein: CASRTLDEQYF

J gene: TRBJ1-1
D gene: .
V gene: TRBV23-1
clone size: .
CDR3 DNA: TGCGCCAGCAGTCACACAGGGCTGGGGAACACTGAAGCTTTCTTT
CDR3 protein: CASSHTGLGNTEAFF

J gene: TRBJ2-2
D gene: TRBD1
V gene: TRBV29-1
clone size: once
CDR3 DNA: TGCAGCGTTGTTGGAGTGGACAGGCGAAGCACCGGGGAGCTGTTTTTT
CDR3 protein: CSVVGVDRRSTGELFF

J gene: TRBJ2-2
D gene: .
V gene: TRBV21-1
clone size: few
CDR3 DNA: TGTGCCAGCTTATCTAGCGGGAGGCCCGGGGAGCTGTTTTTT
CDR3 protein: CASLSSGRPGELFF

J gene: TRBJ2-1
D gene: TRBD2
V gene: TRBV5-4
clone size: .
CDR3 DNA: TGTGCCAGCAGCTTGGGTTCGGGGGGGTCCTACAATGAGCAGTTCTTC
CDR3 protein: CASSLGSGGSYNEQFF

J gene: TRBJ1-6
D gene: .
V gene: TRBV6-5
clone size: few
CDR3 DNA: TGTGCCAGCAGTTCTAGGCGCTCCTATAATTCACCCCTCCACTTT
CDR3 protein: CASSSRRSYNSPLHF

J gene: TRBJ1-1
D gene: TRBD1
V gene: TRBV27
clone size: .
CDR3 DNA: TGTGCCAGCAGACGACAGGGGTGGACTGAAGCTTTCTTT
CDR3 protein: CASRRQGWTEAFF

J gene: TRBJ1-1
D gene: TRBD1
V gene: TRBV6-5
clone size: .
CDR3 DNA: TGTGCCAGCAGATCTACAGGGGACACTGAAGCTTTCTTT
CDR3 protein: CASRSTGDTEAFF

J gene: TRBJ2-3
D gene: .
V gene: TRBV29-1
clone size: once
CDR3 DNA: TGCAGCCTCCGTCTGGGCCCGACAGATACGCAGTATTTT
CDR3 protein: CSLRLGPTDTQYF

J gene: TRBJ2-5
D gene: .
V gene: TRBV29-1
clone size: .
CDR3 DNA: TGCAGCGTTGAAGATCCGAGGGGGTGGGAGACCCAGTACTTC
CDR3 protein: CSVEDPRGWETQYF

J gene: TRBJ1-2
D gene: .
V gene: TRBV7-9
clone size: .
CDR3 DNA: TGTGCCAGCAGCCCACGGGACACCGCTAACTATGGCTACACCTTC
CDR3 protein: CASSPRDTANYGYTF

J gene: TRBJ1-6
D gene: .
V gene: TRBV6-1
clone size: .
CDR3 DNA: TGTGCCAGCAGTGAAGCTATAACAGGGCTTAATTCACCCCTCCACTTT
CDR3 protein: CASSEAITGLNSPLHF

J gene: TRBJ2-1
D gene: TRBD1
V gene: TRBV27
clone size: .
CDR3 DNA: TGTGCCAGCAGTCTGACAGGGGCCAATGAGCAGTTCTTC
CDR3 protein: CASSLTGANEQFF

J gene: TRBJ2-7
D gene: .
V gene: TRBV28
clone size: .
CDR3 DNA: TGTGCCAGCAGTCCCTCCGGGATTACCTACGAGCAGTACTTC
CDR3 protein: CASSPSGITYEQYF

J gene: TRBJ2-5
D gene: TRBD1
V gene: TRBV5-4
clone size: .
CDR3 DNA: TGTGCCAGCAGGGATCCAAGACAGGGCCTGAATCAAGAGACCCAGTACTTC
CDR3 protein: CASRDPRQGLNQETQYF

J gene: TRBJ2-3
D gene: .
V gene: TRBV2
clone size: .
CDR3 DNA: TGTGCCAGCAGTGCCTATGAAGATACGCAGTATTTT
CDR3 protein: CASSAYEDTQYF

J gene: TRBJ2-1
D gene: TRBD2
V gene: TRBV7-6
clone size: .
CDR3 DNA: TGTGCCAGCAGCTCCAACGGGGGGGAAGAGCAGTTCTTC
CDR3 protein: CASSSNGGEEQFF

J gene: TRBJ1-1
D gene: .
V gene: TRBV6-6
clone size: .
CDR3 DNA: TGTGCCAGCAGTTACAGCGACAGGAGGTCTGAAGCTTTCTTT
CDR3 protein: CASSYSDRRSEAFF

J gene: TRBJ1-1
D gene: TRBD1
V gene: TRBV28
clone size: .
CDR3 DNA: TGTGCCAGCAGTTTATCTCAGGGGGGAGGTCGGACTGAAGCTTTCTTT
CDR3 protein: CASSLSQGGGRTEAFF

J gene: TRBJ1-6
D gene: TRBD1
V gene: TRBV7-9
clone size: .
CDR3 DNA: TGTGCCAGCAGCTTAGCCCAATTATTAGGACAGGTGGATAATTCACCCCTCCACTTT
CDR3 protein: CASSLAQLLGQVDNSPLHF

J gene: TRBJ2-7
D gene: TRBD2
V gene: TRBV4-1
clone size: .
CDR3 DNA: TGCGCCAGCAGCCCAGCCACGGTGCTAGCGGGATCCTACGAGCAGTACTTC
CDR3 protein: CASSPATVLAGSYEQYF

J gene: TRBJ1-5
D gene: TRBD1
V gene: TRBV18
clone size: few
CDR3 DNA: TGTGCCAGCTCCGCCGACAGGGGCAATCAGCCCCAGCATTTT
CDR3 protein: CASSADRGNQPQHF

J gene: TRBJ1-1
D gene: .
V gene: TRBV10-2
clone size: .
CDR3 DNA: TGCGCCAGCGAAACTCAGGCGAACACTGAAGCTTTCTTT
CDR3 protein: CASETQANTEAFF

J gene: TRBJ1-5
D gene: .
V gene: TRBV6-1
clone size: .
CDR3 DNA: TGTGCCAGCAGTGAAGTATACAGGGTCACTCAGCCCCAGCATTTT
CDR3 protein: CASSEVYRVTQPQHF

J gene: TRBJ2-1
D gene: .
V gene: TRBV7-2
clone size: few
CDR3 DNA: TGTGCCAGCAGCCCAGGAGGTGAGCAGTTCTTC
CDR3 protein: CASSPGGEQFF